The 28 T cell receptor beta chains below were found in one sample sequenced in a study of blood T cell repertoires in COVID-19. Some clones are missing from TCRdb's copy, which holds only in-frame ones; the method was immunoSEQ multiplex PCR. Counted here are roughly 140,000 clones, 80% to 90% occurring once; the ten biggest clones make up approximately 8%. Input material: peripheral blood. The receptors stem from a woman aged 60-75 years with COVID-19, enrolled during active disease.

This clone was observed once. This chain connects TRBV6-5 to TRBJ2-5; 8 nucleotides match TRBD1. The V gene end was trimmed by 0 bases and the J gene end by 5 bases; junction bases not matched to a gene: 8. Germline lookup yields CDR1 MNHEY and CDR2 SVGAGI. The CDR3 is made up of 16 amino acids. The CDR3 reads CASSYSRTGRRETQYF. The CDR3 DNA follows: TGTGCCAGCAGTTACTCACGGACAGGGAGAAGGGAGACCCAGTACTTC.

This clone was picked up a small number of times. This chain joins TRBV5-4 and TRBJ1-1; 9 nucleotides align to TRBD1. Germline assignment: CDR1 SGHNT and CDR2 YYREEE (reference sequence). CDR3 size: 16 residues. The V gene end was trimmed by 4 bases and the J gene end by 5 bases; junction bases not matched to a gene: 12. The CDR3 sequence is CASSARTGEGGTEAFF. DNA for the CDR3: TGTGCCAGCAGCGCTAGGACAGGGGAAGGAGGAACTGAAGCTTTCTTT.

The DNA for the CDR3 is TGTGCCAGCAACTCTCGGACAGGGGCAGATACGCAGTATTTT. Its translation is CASNSRTGADTQYF. The J gene is TRBJ2-3, the V gene TRBV2, with 9 bases aligning to TRBD1. V dropped 7 bases and J dropped 4; count of bases not matched to a gene: 6. Germline CDR1 is SNHLY and CDR2 is FYNNEI. The CDR3 extends over 14 amino acids.

Here the CDR3 reads CASSQGGRGPFYEQYF. The CDR3 nucleotides read TGTGCCAGCAGCCAAGGGGGGCGGGGGCCATTCTACGAGCAGTACTTC. This rearrangement joins TRBV3-1 (or the pseudogene TRBV3-2) to TRBJ2-7, with a tentative D call TRBD2 (7 bases). The CDR3 length is 16 residues. Germline CDR1 and CDR2: LGHDT and YNNKEL (reference sequence). The V end was cut by 1 base, the J end by 3 bases, with 16 bases between.

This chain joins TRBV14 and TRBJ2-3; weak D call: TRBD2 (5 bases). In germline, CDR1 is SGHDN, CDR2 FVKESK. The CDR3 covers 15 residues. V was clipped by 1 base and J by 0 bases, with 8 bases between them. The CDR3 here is CASSQVGGSTDTQYF. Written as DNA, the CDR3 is TGTGCCAGCAGCCAAGTTGGCGGGAGCACAGATACGCAGTATTTT.

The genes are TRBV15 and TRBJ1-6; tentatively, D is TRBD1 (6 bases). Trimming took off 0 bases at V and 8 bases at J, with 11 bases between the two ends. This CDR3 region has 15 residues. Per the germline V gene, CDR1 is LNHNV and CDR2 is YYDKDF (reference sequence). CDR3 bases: TGTGCCACCAGCAGAGAGCAGGGGTCAGATTCACCCCTCCACTTT. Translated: CATSREQGSDSPLHF.

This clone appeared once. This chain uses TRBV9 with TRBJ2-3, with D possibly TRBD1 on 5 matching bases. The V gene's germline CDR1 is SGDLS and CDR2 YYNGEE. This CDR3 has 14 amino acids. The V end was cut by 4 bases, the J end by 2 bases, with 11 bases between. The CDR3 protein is CASSSADITDTQYF. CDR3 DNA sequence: TGTGCCAGCAGCTCGGCGGACATCACAGATACGCAGTATTTT.

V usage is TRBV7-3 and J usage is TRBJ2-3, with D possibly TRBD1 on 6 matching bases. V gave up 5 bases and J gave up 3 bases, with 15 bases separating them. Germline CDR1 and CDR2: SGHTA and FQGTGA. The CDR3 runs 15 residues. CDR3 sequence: CASSVQGDLTDTQYF. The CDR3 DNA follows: TGTGCCAGCAGCGTACAGGGAGATTTGACAGATACGCAGTATTTT.

CDR3 sequence: CASSDFGQGAGGYTF. The DNA of the CDR3 is TGCGCCAGCAGTGACTTTGGACAGGGGGCGGGCGGCTACACCTTC. The chain combines TRBV10-2 with TRBJ1-2, with 11 bases aligning to TRBD1. V trimming: 3 bases; J trimming: 8 bases; junction bases outside the gene matches: 8. The germline V gene has CDR1 WSHSY and CDR2 SAAADI. The CDR3 sequence is 15 residues long.

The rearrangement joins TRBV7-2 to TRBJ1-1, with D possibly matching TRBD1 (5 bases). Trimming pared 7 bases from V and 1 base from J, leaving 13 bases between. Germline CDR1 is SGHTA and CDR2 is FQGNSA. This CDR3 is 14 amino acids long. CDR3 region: CASITTDENTEAFF. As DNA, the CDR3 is TGTGCCAGCATCACGACAGACGAGAACACTGAAGCTTTCTTT.

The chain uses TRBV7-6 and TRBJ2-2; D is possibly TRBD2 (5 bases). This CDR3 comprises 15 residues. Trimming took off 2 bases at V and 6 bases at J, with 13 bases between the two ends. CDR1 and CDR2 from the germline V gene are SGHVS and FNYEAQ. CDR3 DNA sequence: TGTGCCAGCAGCTTAAGACAACTAGTCGCCGGGGAGCTGTTTTTT. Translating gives CASSLRQLVAGELFF.

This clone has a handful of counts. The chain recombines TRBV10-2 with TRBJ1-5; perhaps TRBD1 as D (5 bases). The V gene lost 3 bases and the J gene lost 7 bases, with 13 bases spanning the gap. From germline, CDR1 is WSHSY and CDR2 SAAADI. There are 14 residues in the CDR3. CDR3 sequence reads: CASSEWGAEQPQHF. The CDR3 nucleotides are TGCGCCAGCAGTGAATGGGGCGCTGAGCAGCCCCAGCATTTT.

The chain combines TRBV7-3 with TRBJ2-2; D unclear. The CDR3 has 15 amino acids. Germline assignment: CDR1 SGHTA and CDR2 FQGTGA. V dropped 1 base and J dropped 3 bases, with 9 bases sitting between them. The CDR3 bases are TGTGCCAGCAGCTTAAACGGTCACCACACCGGGGAGCTGTTTTTT. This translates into CASSLNGHHTGELFF.

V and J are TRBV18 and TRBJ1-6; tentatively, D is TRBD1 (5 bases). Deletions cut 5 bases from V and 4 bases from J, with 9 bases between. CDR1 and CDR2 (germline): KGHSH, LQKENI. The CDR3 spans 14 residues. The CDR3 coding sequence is TGTGCCAGCTCAGTACAGGCTTATAATTCACCCCTCCACTTT. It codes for CASSVQAYNSPLHF.

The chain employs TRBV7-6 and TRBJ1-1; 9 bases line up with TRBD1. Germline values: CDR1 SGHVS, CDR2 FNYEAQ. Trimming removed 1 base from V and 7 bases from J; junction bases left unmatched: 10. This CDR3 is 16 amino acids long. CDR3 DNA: TGTGCCAGCAGCTTAGGATTGGACAGGGGAAGGAATGAAGCTTTCTTT. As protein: CASSLGLDRGRNEAFF.

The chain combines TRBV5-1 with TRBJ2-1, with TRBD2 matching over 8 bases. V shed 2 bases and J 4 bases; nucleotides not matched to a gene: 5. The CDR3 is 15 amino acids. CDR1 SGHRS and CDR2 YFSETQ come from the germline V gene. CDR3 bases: TGCGCCAGCAGCTTTAGCGGGGTGGAGTACAATGAGCAGTTCTTC. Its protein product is CASSFSGVEYNEQFF.

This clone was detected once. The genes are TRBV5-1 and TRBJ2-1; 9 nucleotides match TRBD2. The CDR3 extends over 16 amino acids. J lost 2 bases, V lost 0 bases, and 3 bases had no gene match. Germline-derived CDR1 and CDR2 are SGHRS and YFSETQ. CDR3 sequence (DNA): TGCGCCAGCAGCTTGGTAGCGGGGGTAACCTACAATGAGCAGTTCTTC. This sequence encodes CASSLVAGVTYNEQFF. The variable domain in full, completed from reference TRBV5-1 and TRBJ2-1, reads KAGVTQTPRYLIKTRGQQVTLSCSPISGHRSVSWYQQTPGQGLQFLFEYFSETQRNKGNFPGRFSGRQFSNSRSEMNVSTLELGDSALYLCASSLVAGVTYNEQFFGPGTRLTVL.

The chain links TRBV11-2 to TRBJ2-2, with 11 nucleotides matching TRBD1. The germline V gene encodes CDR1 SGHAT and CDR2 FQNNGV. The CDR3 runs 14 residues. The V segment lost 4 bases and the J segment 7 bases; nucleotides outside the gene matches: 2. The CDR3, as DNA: TGTGCCAGCAGCTGGGACAGGGGGATCGGGGAGCTGTTTTTT. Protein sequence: CASSWDRGIGELFF.

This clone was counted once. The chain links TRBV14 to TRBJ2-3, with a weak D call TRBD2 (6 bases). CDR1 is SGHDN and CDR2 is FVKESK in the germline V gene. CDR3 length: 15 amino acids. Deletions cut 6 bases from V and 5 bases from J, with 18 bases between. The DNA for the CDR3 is TGTGCCAGCAGAGGAGGGGAACATTCGGGAGATACGCAGTATTTT. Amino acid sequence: CASRGGEHSGDTQYF.

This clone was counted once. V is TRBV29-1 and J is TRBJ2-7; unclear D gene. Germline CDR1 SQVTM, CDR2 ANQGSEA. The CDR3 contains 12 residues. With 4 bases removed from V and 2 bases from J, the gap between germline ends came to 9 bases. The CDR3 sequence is CSVGEQAYEQYF. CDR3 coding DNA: TGCAGCGTTGGTGAACAAGCCTACGAGCAGTACTTC.

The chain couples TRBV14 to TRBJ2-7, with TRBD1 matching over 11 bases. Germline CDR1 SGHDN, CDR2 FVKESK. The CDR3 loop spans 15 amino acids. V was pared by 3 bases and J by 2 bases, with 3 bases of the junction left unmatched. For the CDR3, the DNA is TGTGCCAGCAGCCATAGGGGACAGGGGGCCTACGAGCAGTACTTC. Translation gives CASSHRGQGAYEQYF.

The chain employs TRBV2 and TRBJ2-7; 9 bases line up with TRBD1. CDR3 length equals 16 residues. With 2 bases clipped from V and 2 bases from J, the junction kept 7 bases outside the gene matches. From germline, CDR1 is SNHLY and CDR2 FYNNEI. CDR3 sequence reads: CASSERDRDFTYEQYF. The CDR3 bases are TGTGCCAGCAGTGAACGGGACAGGGATTTTACCTACGAGCAGTACTTC.

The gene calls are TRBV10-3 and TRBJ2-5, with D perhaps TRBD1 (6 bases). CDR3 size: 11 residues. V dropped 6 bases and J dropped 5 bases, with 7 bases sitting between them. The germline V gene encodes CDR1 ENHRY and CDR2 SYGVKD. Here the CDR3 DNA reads TGTGCCATCAGGAGGGGGGAGACCCAGTACTTC. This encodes CAIRRGETQYF.

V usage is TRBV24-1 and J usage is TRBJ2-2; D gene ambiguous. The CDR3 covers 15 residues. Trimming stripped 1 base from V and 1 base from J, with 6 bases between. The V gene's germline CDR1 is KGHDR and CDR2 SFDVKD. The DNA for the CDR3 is TGTGCCACCAGTGATTTTCAGGAGAACACCGGGGAGCTGTTTTTT. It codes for CATSDFQENTGELFF.

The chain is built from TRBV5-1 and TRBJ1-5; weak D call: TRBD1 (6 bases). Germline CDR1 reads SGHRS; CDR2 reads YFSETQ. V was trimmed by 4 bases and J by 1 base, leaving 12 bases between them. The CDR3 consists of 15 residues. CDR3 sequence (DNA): TGCGCCAGCAGCCCAGGGGTGGTGAGCAATCAGCCCCAGCATTTT. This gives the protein CASSPGVVSNQPQHF.

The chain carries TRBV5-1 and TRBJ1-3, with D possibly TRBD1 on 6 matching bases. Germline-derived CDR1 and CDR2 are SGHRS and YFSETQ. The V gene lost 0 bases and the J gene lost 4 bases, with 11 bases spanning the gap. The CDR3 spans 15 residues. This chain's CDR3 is CASSLAGDDGNTIYF. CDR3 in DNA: TGCGCCAGCAGCTTGGCAGGGGACGACGGAAACACCATATATTTT.

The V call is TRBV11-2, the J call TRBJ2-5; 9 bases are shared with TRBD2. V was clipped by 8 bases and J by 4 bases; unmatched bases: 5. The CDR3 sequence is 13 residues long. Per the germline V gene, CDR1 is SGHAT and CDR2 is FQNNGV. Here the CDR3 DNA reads TGTGCCAGCTCGCGGGGGGGAGGAGAGACCCAGTACTTC. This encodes CASSRGGGETQYF.

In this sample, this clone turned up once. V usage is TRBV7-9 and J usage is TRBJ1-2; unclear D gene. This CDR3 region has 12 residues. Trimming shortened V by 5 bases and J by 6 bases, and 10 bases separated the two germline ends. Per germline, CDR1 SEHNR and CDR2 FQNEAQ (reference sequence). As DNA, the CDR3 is TGTGCCAGCAGCCTGGGAGCGGATGGCTACACCTTC. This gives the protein CASSLGADGYTF.